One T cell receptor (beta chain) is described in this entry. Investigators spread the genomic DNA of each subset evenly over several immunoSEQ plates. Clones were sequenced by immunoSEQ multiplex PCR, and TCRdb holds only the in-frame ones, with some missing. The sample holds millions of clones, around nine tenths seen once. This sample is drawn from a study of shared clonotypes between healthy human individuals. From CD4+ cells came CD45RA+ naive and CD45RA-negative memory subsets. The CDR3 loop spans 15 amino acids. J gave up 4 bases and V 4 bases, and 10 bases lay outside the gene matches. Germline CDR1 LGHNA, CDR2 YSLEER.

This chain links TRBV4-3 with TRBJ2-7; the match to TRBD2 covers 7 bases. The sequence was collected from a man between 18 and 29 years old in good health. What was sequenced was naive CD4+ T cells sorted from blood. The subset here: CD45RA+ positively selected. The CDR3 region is CASSRTAGDRYEQYF. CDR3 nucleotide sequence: TGCGCCAGCAGCCGCACGGCGGGGGATCGTTACGAGCAGTACTTC.